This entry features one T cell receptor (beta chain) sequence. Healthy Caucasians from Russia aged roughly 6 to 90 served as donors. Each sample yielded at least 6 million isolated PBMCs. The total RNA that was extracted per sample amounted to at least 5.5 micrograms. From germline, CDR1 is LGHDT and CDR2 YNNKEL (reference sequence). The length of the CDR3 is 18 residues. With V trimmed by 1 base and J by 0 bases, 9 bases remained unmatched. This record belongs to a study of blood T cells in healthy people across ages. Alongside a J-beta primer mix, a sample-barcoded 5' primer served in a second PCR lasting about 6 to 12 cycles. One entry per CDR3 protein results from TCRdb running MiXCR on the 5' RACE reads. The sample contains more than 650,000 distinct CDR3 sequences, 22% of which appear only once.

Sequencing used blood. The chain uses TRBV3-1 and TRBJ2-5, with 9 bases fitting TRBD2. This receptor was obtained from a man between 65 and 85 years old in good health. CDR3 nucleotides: TGTGCCAGCAGCCAAGTGGGGGCTAGCGGGAAGTACCAAGAGACCCAGTACTTC. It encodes CASSQVGASGKYQETQYF.